This T cell receptor beta chain was observed in a study of shared clonotypes between healthy human individuals. Turning to the study itself: Aged between 18 and 49, the donors were two women and three men. Study conclusions and caveats: Sharing across four donors was highest in naive CD4 (approximately 5%) and lowest in memory CD8 (roughly 0.4%). In the sorted subsets, rarefaction showed sequencing was incomplete despite large depth.

This clone was detected only a few times. Its specificity is unknown. Only CD45RO-negative cells positively selected for CCR7 counted as naive CD8 cells, so terminally differentiated effector memory CD45RA+ cells were excluded. CDR1 is SNHLY and CDR2 is FYNNEI in the germline V gene. Deletions cut 3 bases from V and 8 bases from J, with 10 bases between. This CDR3 contains 12 residues. The assay was immunoSEQ multiplex PCR, and TCRdb's table has in-frame clones only and misses some. Altogether about 600,000 clones are present, over 95% being singletons, with the ten largest covering roughly 0.1%. The sequencing sample was made of naive CD8+ T cells sorted from blood. The source of this sequence is a woman in her thirties in good health. The V and J genes are TRBV2 and TRBJ1-1; D ambiguous. CDR3 coding DNA: TGTGCCAGCAGTGACGGAACCGGGGAAGCTTTCTTT. Residues: CASSDGTGEAFF. Drawing the rest from reference TRBV2 and TRBJ1-1, the complete variable domain is EPEVTQTPSHQVTQMGQEVILRCVPISNHLYFYWYRQILGQKVEFLVSFYNNEISEKSEIFDDQFSVERPDGSNFTLKIRSTKLEDSAMYFCASSDGTGEAFFGQGTRLTVV.